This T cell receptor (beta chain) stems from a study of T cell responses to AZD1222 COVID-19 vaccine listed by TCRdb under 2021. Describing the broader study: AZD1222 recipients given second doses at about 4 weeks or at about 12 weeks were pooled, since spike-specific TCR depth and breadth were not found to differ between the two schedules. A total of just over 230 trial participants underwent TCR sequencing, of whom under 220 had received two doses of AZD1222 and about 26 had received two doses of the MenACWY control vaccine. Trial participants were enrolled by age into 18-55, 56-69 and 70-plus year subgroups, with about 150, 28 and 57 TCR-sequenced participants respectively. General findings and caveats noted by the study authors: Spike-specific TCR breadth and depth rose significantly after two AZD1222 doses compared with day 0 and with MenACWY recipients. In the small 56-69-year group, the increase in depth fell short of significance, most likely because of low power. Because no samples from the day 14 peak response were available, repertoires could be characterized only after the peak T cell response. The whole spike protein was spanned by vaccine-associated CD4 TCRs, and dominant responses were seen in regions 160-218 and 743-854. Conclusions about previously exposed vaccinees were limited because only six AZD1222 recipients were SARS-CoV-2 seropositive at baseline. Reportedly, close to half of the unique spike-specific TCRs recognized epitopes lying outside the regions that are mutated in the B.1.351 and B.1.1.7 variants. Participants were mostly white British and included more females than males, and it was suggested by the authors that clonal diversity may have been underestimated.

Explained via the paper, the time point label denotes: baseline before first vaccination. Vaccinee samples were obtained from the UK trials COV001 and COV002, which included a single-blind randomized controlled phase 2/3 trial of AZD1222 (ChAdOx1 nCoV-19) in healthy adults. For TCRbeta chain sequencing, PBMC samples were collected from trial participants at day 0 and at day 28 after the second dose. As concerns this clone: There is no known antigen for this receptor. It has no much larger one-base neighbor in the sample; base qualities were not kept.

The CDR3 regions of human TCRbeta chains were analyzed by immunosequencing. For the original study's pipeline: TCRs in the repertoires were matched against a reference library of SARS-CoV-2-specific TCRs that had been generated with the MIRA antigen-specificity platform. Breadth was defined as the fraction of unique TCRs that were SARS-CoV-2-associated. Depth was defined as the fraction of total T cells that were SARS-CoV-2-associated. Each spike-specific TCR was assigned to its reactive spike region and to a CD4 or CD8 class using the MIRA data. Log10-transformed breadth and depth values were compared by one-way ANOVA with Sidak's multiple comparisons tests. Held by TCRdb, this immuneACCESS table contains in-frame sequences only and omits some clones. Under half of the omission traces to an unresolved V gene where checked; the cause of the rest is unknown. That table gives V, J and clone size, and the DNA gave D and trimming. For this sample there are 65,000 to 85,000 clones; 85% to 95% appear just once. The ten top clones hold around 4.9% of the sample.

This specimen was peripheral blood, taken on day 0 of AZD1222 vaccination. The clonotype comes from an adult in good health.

The CDR3 region: CASRTGTGNSGANVLTF. The DNA is as follows: TGTGCCAGCAGAACCGGGACAGGGAACTCTGGGGCCAACGTCCTGACTTTC. The chain is encoded by TRBV28 joined to TRBJ2-6, and TRBD1 matches 9 of the central bases. The germline V gene provides CDR1 MDHEN and CDR2 SYDVKM. The V end gives up 6 bases and the J end 0 bases, leaving 6 bases in the junction not matched to a gene. The CDR3 measures 17 amino acids from cysteine to phenylalanine. The sequence is cut down to CDR3 DNA, 51 bases in frame from base 1.